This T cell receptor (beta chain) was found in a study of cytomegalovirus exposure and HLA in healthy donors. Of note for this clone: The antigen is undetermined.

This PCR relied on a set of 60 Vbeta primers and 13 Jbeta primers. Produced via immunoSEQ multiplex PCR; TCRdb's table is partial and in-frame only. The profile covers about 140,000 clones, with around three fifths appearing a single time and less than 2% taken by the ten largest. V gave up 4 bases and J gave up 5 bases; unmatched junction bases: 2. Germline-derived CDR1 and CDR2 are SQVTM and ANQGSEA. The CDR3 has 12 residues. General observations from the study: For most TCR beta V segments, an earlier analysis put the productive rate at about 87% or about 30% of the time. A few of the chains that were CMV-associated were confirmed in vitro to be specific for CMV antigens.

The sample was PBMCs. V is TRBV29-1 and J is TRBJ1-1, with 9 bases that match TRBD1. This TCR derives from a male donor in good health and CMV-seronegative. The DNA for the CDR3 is TGCAGCGTTGGACAGGGGGTTACTGAAGCTTTCTTT. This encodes CSVGQGVTEAFF.